The 12 T cell receptor beta chains given below trace back to one sample, sequenced in a study of cytomegalovirus exposure and HLA in healthy donors. In the PCR, 60 Vbeta and 13 Jbeta primers were used. Profiled with immunoSEQ multiplex PCR; TCRdb holds only in-frame clones, not every one. The sample consists of roughly 120,000 clones, 74% of them appearing once. The sample was PBMCs. The receptors originated from a woman aged 45-59 years in good health and CMV-seropositive.

The V gene is TRBV6-5, the J gene TRBJ2-6; D not certain. The CDR3 runs 15 residues. Looked up from germline, CDR1 is MNHEY and CDR2 is SVGAGI. The ends were cut back, 6 bases at V and 2 bases at J, with 11 bases in the middle. The CDR3 bases are TGTGCCAGCAGCGAGGATGTGACTGGGGCCAACGTCCTGACTTTC. This encodes CASSEDVTGANVLTF.

J is TRBJ2-5 and V is TRBV6-6; the match to TRBD2 covers 10 bases. CDR1 MNHNY and CDR2 SVGAGI come from the germline V gene (reference sequence). V lost 5 bases, J lost 3 bases, and 3 bases stayed unmatched. The CDR3 runs 14 residues. In nucleotides, the CDR3 is TGTGCCAGCAGTGCTAGCGGGGGTAAAGAGACCCAGTACTTC. It encodes CASSASGGKETQYF.

This clone has more than one count but fewer than ten. The gene calls are TRBV7-2 and TRBJ2-3; TRBD1 is a possible D gene (5 bases). Trimming left V 1 base short and J 5 bases short, with 16 bases between. The CDR3 sequence is 16 residues long. CDR1 is SGHTA, CDR2 FQGNSA, per germline. The CDR3: CASSLVPIRAKDTQYF. The CDR3 region has the DNA TGTGCCAGCAGCTTAGTTCCCATCAGGGCAAAAGATACGCAGTATTTT.

The chain couples TRBV7-2 to TRBJ1-5; maybe TRBD1 (6 bases). Trimming took off 5 bases at V and 6 bases at J, with 14 bases between the two ends. CDR1 is SGHTA and CDR2 is FQGNSA in the germline V gene. The CDR3 runs 14 residues. CDR3 DNA: TGTGCCAGCAGCGCCTCACAGGGCCCTCAGCCCCAGCATTTT. It translates to CASSASQGPQPQHF.

The chain has TRBV18 and TRBJ1-5; the match to TRBD1 covers 8 bases. From germline, CDR1 is KGHSH and CDR2 LQKENI. The CDR3 extends over 17 amino acids. Germline trimming cut 1 base from V and 6 bases from J; bases unmatched to any gene: 11. The CDR3 sequence: CASSPQKPGQGGQPQHF. The CDR3 DNA reads TGTGCCAGCTCACCACAGAAGCCCGGACAGGGCGGTCAGCCCCAGCATTTT. The whole variable domain, filled in from reference TRBV18 and TRBJ1-5, reads NAGVMQNPRHLVRRRGQEARLRCSPMKGHSHVYWYRQLPEEGLKFMVYLQKENIIDESGMPKERFSAEFPKEGPSILRIQQVVRGDSAAYFCASSPQKPGQGGQPQHFGDGTRLSIL.

V is TRBV10-2 and J is TRBJ1-1; D remains unclear. Per the germline V gene, CDR1 is WSHSY and CDR2 is SAAADI. V was shortened by 6 bases and J by 1 base, with 6 bases between the two germline ends. CDR3 size: 12 residues. CDR3 residues: CASRNRNTEAFF. The DNA for the CDR3 is TGCGCCAGCAGGAACAGGAACACTGAAGCTTTCTTT.

The J gene is TRBJ1-5, the V gene TRBV7-2, with D hard to call. V dropped 5 bases and J dropped 4 bases, with 9 bases sitting between them. Germline V gene lookup returns CDR1 SGHTA and CDR2 FQGNSA. The CDR3 consists of 13 residues. CDR3 loop: CASSENSNQPQHF. The DNA for the CDR3 is TGTGCCAGCAGCGAAAACAGTAATCAGCCCCAGCATTTT.

This clone was detected only once. The chain joins TRBV11-2 to TRBJ1-2; the match to TRBD1 covers 7 bases. V shed 1 base, J shed 5 bases, and the junction held 7 bases outside the gene matches. The CDR3 contains 15 residues. The germline V gene has CDR1 SGHAT and CDR2 FQNNGV. The CDR3 region has the DNA TGTGCCAGCAGCTTAGGCCCGGGACAGCAGTATGGCTACACCTTC. This codes for CASSLGPGQQYGYTF.

The J gene is TRBJ1-3, the V gene TRBV25-1; the match to TRBD1 covers 7 bases. This CDR3 contains 15 residues. The germline V gene has CDR1 MGHDK and CDR2 SYGVNS. V gave up 3 bases and J gave up 2 bases; unmatched junction bases: 4. The CDR3 loop reads CASSELGQAGNTIYF. The CDR3 coding sequence is TGTGCCAGCAGTGAGCTAGGACAGGCTGGAAACACCATATATTTT.

In its sample, this clone was seen once. The identical CDR3 is also encoded by other nucleotide sequences in the sample. V and J are TRBV5-6 and TRBJ2-7; D might be TRBD1 (6 bases). Trimming pared 4 bases from V and 6 bases from J, leaving 11 bases between. The CDR3 is made up of 12 amino acids. Germline V lookup: CDR1 SGHDT, CDR2 YYEEEE. In nucleotides, the CDR3 is TGTGCCAGCAGCCTGGTAGGGGGCGAGCAGTACTTC. It encodes CASSLVGGEQYF.

This clone was detected only a few times. The chain couples TRBV9 to TRBJ2-3; 12 nucleotides align to TRBD1. This CDR3 spans 16 amino acids. Germline-derived CDR1 and CDR2 are SGDLS and YYNGEE. Unmatched junction bases numbered 7, after V lost 4 bases and J lost 4 bases. CDR3 nucleotide sequence: TGTGCCAGCAGCATCGGGACAGGGGGCCGGGCAGATACGCAGTATTTT. Protein sequence: CASSIGTGGRADTQYF. Filled out from reference TRBV9 and TRBJ2-3, the complete variable domain reads DSGVTQTPKHLITATGQRVTLRCSPRSGDLSVYWYQQSLDQGLQFLIQYYNGEERAKGNILERFSAQQFPDLHSELNLSSLELGDSALYFCASSIGTGGRADTQYFGPGTRLTVL.

The chain combines TRBV28 with TRBJ2-7, with D perhaps matching TRBD1 (6 bases). This CDR3 has 14 amino acids. V was cut by 4 bases and J by 6 bases, with 16 bases left in between. From germline, CDR1 is MDHEN and CDR2 SYDVKM. The CDR3 region is CASSSTGLQSEQYF. Written as DNA, the CDR3 is TGTGCCAGCAGTTCAACAGGGTTGCAGTCCGAGCAGTACTTC. The full variable domain, completed using reference TRBV28 and TRBJ2-7, is DVKVTQSSRYLVKRTGEKVFLECVQDMDHENMFWYRQDPGLGLRLIYFSYDVKMKEKGDIPEGYSVSREKKERFSLILESASTNQTSMYLCASSSTGLQSEQYFGPGTRLTVT.